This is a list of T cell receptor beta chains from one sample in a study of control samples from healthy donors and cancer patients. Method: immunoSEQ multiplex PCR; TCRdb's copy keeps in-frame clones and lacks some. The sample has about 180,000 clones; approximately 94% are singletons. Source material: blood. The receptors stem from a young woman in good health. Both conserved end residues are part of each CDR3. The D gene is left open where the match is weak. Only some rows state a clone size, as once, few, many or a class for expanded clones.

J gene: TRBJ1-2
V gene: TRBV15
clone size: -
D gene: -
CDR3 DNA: TGTGCCACCAGCAGAGATAGTCAGGGGATTGGCTACACCTTC
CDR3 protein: CATSRDSQGIGYTF

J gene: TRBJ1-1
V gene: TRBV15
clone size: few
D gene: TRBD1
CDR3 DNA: TGTGCCACCAGCAGAGAGGCAGGGGGCGTGAACACTGAAGCTTTCTTT
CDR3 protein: CATSREAGGVNTEAFF

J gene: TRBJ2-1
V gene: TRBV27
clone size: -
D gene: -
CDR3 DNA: TGTGCCAGCAGTTTACTAGGGGGAGCCCTAGGCAATGAGCAGTTCTTC
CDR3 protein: CASSLLGGALGNEQFF

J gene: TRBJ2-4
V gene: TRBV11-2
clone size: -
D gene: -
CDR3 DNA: TGTGCCAGCAGCGGTGGAGATCCGCTAGCCAAAAACATTCAGTACTTC
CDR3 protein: CASSGGDPLAKNIQYF

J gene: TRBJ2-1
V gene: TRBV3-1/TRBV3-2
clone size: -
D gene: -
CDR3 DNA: TGTGCCAGCAGCCAAACCCGGCGGGAGCAGTTCTTC
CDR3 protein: CASSQTRREQFF

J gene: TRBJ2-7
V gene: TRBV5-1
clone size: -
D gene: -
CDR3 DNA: TGCGCCAGCAGCTTGTGGGGCGGAAGCTCCTACGAGCAGTACTTC
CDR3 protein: CASSLWGGSSYEQYF

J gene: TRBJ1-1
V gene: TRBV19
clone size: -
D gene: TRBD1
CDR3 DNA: TGTGCCAGTAGTTGGTCGCACTCGGGACAGGGGCGGGGGTATGGAGCTTTCTTT
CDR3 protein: CASSWSHSGQGRGYGAFF

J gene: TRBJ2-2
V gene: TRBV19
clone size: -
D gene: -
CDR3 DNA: TGTGCCAGTAGTTCGGACGGGAACACCGGGGAGCTGTTTTTT
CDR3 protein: CASSSDGNTGELFF

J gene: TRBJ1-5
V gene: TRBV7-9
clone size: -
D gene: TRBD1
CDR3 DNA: TGTGCCAGCAGCTTAGTCTCGGGCCAGGGGGCGCATACGCCCCAGCATTTT
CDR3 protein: CASSLVSGQGAHTPQHF

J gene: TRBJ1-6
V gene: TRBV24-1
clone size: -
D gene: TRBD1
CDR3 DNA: TGTGCCACCAGTAAGGGACAGGAATCTCATCCTTATAATTCACCCCTCCACTTT
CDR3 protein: CATSKGQESHPYNSPLHF

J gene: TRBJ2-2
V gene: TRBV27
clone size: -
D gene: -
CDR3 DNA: TGTGCCAGCAGACAGGGAAGAACCGGGGAGCTGTTTTTT
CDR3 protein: CASRQGRTGELFF

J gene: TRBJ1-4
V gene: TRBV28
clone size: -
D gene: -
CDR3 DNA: TGTGCCACCTCACCCTCTGAGGATGAAAAACTGTTTTTT
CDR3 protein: CATSPSEDEKLFF

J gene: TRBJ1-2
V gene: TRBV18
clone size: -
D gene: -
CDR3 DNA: TGTGCCAGCTCACCGAGGGACAAAGGGGGTCATGGCTACACCTTC
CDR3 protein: CASSPRDKGGHGYTF

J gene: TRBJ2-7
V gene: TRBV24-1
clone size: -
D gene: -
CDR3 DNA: TGTGCCACCAGTGATGCTCCGCCGGGTACGACTTCCTACGAGCAGTACTTC
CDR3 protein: CATSDAPPGTTSYEQYF

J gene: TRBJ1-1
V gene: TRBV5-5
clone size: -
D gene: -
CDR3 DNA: TGTGCCAGCAGCTTGCGAGGGAGGCCGAACACTGAAGCTTTCTTT
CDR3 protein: CASSLRGRPNTEAFF

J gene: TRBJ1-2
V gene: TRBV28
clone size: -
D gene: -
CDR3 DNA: TGTGCCAGCAGTTTTTTGGGTTCTCGGGCTAACTATGGCTACACCTTC
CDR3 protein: CASSFLGSRANYGYTF

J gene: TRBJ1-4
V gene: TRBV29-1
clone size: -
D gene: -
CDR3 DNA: TGCAGCATCCGGACCTCCAGGGATGGTGAAAAACTGTTTTTT
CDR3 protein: CSIRTSRDGEKLFF

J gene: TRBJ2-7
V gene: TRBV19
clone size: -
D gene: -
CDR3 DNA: TGTGCCAGTAGTATGTCTCGGGCCTACGAGCAGTACTTC
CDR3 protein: CASSMSRAYEQYF

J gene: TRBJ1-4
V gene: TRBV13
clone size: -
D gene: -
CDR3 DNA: TGTGCCAGCAGCCCACCCGGGGCTTCTAATGAAAAACTGTTTTTT
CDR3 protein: CASSPPGASNEKLFF

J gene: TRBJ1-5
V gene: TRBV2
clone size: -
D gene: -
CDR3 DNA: TGTGCCAGCAGTACCTTGACAAAATATAGCAATCAGCCCCAGCATTTT
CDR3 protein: CASSTLTKYSNQPQHF

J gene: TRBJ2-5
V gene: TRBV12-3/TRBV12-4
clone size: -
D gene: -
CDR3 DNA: TGTGCCAGCAGGGGGTACCGGCAAGAGACCCAGTACTTC
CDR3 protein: CASRGYRQETQYF

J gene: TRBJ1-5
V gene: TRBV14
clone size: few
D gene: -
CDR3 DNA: TGTGCCAGCAGCCGTTCTCCACTAGGTAGGGAAGGTAATCAGCCCCAGCATTTT
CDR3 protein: CASSRSPLGREGNQPQHF

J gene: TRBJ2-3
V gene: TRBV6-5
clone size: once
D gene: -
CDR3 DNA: TGTGCCAGCAGTTACTCGAATAGATTCACAGATACGCAGTATTTT
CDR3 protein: CASSYSNRFTDTQYF

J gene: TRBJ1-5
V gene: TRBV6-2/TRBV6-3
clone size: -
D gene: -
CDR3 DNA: TGTGCCAGCAGTTACCTTGACTCCTGGCGGAGCAATCAGCCCCAGCATTTT
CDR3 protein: CASSYLDSWRSNQPQHF

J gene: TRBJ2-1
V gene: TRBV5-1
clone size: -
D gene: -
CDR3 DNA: TGCGCCAGCAGCTTCGGGACCGACTCACAAGGAGGTTACAATGAGCAGTTCTTC
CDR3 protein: CASSFGTDSQGGYNEQFF

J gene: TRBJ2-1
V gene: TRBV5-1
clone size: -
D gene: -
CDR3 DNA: TGCGCCACCGGCCCGACCGGGAATGAGCAGTTCTTC
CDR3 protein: CATGPTGNEQFF

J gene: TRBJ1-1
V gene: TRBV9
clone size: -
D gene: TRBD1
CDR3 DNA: TGTGCCAGCAGCCCGCGACAGGGAATTTCCACTGAAGCTTTCTTT
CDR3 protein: CASSPRQGISTEAFF

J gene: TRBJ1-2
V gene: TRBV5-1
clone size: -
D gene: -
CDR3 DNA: TGCGCCAGCAGCCACAAGGTCGGACAGTATGGCTACACCTTC
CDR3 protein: CASSHKVGQYGYTF

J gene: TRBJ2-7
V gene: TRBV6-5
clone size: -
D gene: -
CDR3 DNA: TGTGCCAGCAGTTTCGCGGGGACAGCTTCCTACGAGCAGTACTTC
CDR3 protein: CASSFAGTASYEQYF

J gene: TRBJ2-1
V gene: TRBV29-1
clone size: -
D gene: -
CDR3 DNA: TGCAGCGTTGAAGGACTCGGCACGAGCTCCTACAATGAGCAGTTCTTC
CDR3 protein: CSVEGLGTSSYNEQFF

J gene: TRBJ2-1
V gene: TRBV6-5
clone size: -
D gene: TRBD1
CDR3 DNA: TGTGCCAGCAGTTACTCGGGACAGGGGAATGAGCAGTTCTTC
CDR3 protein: CASSYSGQGNEQFF

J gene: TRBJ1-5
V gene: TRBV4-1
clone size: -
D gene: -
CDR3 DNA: TGCGCCAGCAGCCAGGGGGTTAGCCTGGGGGGGCCCCAGCATTTT
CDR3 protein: CASSQGVSLGGPQHF

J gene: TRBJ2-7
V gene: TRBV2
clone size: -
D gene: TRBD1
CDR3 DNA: TGTGCCAGCGACCCACAGGGGAAGGGATGGTACGAGCAGTACTTC
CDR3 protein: CASDPQGKGWYEQYF

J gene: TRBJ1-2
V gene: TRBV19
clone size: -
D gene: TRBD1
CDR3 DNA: TGTGCCAGTAGTTTTTCGTCCGGGACAGCTAATGGCTACACCTTC
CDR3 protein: CASSFSSGTANGYTF

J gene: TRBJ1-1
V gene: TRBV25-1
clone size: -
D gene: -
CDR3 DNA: TGTGCCAGCAGTGAACCGAATGGGGGCAGGGGACGCACTGAAGCTTTCTTT
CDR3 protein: CASSEPNGGRGRTEAFF

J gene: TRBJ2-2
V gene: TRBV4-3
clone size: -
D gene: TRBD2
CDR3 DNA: TGCGCCAGCAGCCGGACTAGCGGGGGGAACACCGGGGAGCTGTTTTTT
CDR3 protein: CASSRTSGGNTGELFF

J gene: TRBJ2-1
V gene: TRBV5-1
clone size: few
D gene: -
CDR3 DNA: TGCGCCAGCAGCTTGGGTACGAGCAATGAGCAGTTCTTC
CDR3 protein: CASSLGTSNEQFF

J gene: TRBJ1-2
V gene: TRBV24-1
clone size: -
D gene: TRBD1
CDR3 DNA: TGTGCCACCAGTGATCCGGGACAGGGCAGAAGTAATGGCTACACCTTC
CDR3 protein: CATSDPGQGRSNGYTF

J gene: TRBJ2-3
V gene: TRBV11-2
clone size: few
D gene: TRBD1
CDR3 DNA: TGTGCCAGCAGCTTAGGGACAGGGAACACAGATACGCAGTATTTT
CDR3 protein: CASSLGTGNTDTQYF

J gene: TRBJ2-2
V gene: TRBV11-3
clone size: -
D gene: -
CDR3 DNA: TGTGCCAGCAGCACCCCGTTCGACACGGTAAACACCGGGGAGCTGTTTTTT
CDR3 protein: CASSTPFDTVNTGELFF

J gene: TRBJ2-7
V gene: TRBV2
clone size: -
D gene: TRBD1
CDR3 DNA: TGTGCCAGCAGGTACAGGGGGCTTGGCGAGCAGTACTTC
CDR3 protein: CASRYRGLGEQYF

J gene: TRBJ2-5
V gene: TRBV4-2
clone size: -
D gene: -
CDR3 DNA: TGTGCCAGCAGCCAAGACGGGGACGGGGAGACCCAGTACTTC
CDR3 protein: CASSQDGDGETQYF

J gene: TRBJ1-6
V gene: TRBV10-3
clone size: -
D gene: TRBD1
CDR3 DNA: TGTGCCACTTCAAAATCGCGGACAGGGGGCGATTCACCCCTCCACTTT
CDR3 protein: CATSKSRTGGDSPLHF

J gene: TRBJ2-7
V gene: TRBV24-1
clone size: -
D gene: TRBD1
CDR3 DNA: TGTGCCACCAGTGATTTAAACAGGGGCAACAACGAGCAGTACTTC
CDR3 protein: CATSDLNRGNNEQYF

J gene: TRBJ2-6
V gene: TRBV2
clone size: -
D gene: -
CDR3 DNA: TGTGCCAGCGCTACGGGGGCTGGGGCCAACGTCCTGACTTTC
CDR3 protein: CASATGAGANVLTF

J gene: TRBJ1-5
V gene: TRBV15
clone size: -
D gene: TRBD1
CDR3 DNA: TGTGCCACCAGCTGGGACAGGGGGTTTCAAAGCAATCAGCCCCAGCATTTT
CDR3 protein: CATSWDRGFQSNQPQHF

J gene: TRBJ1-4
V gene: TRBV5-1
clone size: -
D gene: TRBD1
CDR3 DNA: TGCGCCAGCAGAACCGGGACAGGGGAAACTAATGAAAAACTGTTTTTT
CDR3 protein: CASRTGTGETNEKLFF

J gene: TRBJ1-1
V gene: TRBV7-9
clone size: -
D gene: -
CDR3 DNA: TGTGCCAGCAGCTTAATACAGGGCGGTGAAGCTTTCTTT
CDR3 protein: CASSLIQGGEAFF

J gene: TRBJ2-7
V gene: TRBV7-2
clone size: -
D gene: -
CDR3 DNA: TGTGCCAGCAGCCCTCACTCCTACGAGCAGTACTTC
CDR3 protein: CASSPHSYEQYF

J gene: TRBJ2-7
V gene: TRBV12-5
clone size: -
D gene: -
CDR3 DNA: TGTGCTAGTGGTTTGGTAGAAGCGGGCGAGCAGTACTTC
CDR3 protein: CASGLVEAGEQYF

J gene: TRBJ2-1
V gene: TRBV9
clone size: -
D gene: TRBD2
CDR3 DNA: TGTGCCAGCAGCCATAGACTAGCGGGAGAGGGCAATGAGCAGTTCTTC
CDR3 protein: CASSHRLAGEGNEQFF

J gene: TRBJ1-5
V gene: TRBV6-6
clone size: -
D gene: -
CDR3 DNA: TGTGCCAGCAGCCATTCTACAGGGCTAAGCAATCAGCCCCAGCATTTT
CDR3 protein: CASSHSTGLSNQPQHF